The clone carrying this T cell receptor (beta chain) came up once. Its antigen remains unknown. The record originates from a study of cytomegalovirus exposure and HLA in healthy donors. The table came from immunoSEQ multiplex PCR; TCRdb's copy has only in-frame clones and leaves some out. The sample has 100,000 to 150,000 clones, about 91% seen once. Study-wide points: The classifier reportedly diagnosed cytomegalovirus status with high sensitivity and specificity. The investigators catalogued 150 to 200 TCR beta chains as cytomegalovirus-associated.

This receptor was obtained from a woman aged 18-29 years in good health and CMV-seronegative. What was sequenced was PBMCs.

This CDR3 is CASSFRNTIYF. The CDR3 DNA sequence: TGTGCCAGCAGCTTCAGAAACACCATATATTTT. The chain joins TRBV11-2 to TRBJ1-3, with D hard to call. The CDR3 runs to 11 residues. Germline lookup yields CDR1 SGHAT and CDR2 FQNNGV. Trimming left V 3 bases short and J 5 bases short, with 2 bases between.